This paragraph covers one TCR beta chain sequence. What it binds is unknown. At one end, the junction sequence differs from germline, possibly due to a read error. There were TCR beta CDR3 regions amplified from RNA transcripts. The HTBI set primed first-round TCR CDR3 RT-PCR. TCRdb re-derived calls from the multiplex PCR reads in MiXCR, one entry per CDR3 protein. The data contain about 290,000 distinct CDR3 sequences, over 15% of them seen just once; the ten biggest clones take up around 58%. This entry is derived from a study of T cells in Graves' hyperthyroidism and ophthalmopathy. Broader study findings: The model made its ophthalmopathy prediction, and onset followed a median about 6 months later.

Exclusion followed for patients with uncontrolled infection, other autoimmune disease, pregnancy or lactation. It was approximately 9.4 ml of fresh peripheral blood that supplied the PBMCs. This CDR3 has 16 amino acids. The germline V gene has CDR1 SEHNR and CDR2 FQNEAQ (reference sequence). The source of this sequence is a woman aged 55 to 70 with Graves' ophthalmopathy. Sample: blood. The V and J genes are TRBV7-9 and TRBJ2-3; D is possibly TRBD2 (5 bases). CDR3 nucleotides: TGCGCCAGCAGCCAAGCGGTCCACATCCCTACAGATACGCAGTATTTT. It is translated as CASSQAVHIPTDTQYF.